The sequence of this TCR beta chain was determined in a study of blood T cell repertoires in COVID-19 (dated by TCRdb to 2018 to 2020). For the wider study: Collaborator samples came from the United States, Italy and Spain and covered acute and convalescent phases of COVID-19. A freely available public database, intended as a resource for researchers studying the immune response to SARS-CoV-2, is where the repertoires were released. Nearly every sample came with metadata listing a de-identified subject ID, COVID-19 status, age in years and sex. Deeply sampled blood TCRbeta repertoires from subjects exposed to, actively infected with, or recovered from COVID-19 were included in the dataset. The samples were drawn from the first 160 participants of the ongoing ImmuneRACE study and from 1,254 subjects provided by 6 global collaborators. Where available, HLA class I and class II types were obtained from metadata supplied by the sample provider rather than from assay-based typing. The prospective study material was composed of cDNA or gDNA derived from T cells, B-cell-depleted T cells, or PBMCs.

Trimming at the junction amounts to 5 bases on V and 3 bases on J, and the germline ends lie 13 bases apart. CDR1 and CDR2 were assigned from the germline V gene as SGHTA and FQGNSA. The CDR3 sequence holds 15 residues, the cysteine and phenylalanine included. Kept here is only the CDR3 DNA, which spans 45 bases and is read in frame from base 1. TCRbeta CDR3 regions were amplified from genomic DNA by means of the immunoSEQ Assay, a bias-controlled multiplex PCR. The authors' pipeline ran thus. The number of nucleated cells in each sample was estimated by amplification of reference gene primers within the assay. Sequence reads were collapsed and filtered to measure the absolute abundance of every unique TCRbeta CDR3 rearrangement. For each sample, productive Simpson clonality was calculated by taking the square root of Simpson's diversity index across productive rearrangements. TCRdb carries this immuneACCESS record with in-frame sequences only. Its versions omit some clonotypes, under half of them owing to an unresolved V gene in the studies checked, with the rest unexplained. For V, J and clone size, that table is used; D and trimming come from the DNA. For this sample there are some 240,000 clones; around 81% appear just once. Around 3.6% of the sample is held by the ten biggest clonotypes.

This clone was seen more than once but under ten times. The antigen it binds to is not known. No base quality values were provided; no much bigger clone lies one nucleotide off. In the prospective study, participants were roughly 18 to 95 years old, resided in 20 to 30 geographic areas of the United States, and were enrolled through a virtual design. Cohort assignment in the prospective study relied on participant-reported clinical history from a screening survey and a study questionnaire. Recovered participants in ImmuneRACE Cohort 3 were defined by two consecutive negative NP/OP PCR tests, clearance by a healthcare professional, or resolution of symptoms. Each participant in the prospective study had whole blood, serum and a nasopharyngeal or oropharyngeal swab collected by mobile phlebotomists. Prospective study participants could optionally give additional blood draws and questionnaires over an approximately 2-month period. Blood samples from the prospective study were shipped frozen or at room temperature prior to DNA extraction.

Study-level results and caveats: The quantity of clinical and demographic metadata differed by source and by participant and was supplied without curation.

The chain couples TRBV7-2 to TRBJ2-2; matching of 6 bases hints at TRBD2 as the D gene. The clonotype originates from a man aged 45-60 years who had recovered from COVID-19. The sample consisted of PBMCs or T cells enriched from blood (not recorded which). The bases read TGTGCCAGCAGCCGCCGGGACTCTTACACCGGGGAGCTGTTTTTT. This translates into CASSRRDSYTGELFF.